These 10 T cell receptor beta chains were sequenced from one sample in a study of blood T cells in healthy people across ages. The use of a sample-barcoded 5' primer and a J-beta primer mix characterized a second PCR of roughly 7 to 11 cycles. TCRdb recomputed calls from the 5' RACE reads with MiXCR, one row per CDR3 protein. The table includes approximately 940,000 distinct CDR3 sequences, 48% detected once. Material for sequencing was blood. The source of these receptors is a man aged 25 to 40 in good health.

About this clonotype: One junction end does not reproduce the germline sequence, and a read error may be involved. The gene calls are TRBV4-1 and TRBJ2-1; TRBD2 matches at 9 bases. The CDR3 has 20 residues. Germline V gene data show CDR1 as MGHRA and CDR2 as YSYEKL. CDR3 protein: CSSSQESVAGGYLSYNEQFF. CDR3 DNA: TGCTCCAGCAGCCAAGAGTCGGTGGCGGGGGGGTACCTCTCCTACAATGAGCAGTTCTTC.

The chain has TRBV6-1 and TRBJ2-6, with a possible D match to TRBD1 (6 bases). V lost 10 bases and J lost 4, with 14 bases in between. Germline values: CDR1 MNHNS, CDR2 SASEGT. This CDR3 is 14 amino acids long. In DNA, the CDR3 is TGTGCCACCCGAACAGGGTTCGGGGCCAACGTCCTGACTTTC. Protein: CATRTGFGANVLTF.

This clonotype was observed a few times. The chain couples TRBV9 to TRBJ2-3; 9 bases align to TRBD2. In germline, CDR1 is SGDLS, CDR2 YYNGEE. This CDR3 comprises 16 residues. With 5 bases clipped from V and 1 base from J, the junction kept 8 bases outside the gene matches. The CDR3 loop is CASSALIAGGTDTQYF. The CDR3 DNA sequence: TGTGCCAGCAGTGCCCTCATAGCGGGGGGCACAGATACGCAGTATTTT.

The rearrangement links TRBV7-9 to TRBJ1-2; 7 nucleotides agree with TRBD1. This CDR3 has 18 amino acids. From germline, CDR1 is SEHNR and CDR2 FQNEAQ (reference sequence). V shed 5 bases and J 5 bases; nucleotides not matched to a gene: 20. The CDR3 DNA is TGTGCCAGCAGCGGGACAGCCGCATCCTCTCTGCCCGGGTATGGCTACACCTTC. The encoded protein is CASSGTAASSLPGYGYTF.

V and J are TRBV20-1 and TRBJ2-7; D perhaps matches TRBD1 (5 bases). Trimming pared 0 bases from V and 0 bases from J, leaving 12 bases between. The V gene's germline CDR1 is DFQATT and CDR2 SNEGSKA (reference sequence). CDR3 length equals 15 residues. The CDR3 region is CSARDPRVSSYEQYF. The CDR3 region has the DNA TGCAGTGCTAGAGATCCCAGGGTCAGCTCCTACGAGCAGTACTTC.

The DNA of the CDR3 is TGTGCCAGCAATTTGGGACGAGCAGTTCAGCCCCAGCATTTT. Its translation: CASNLGRAVQPQHF. The chain has TRBV12-3 or TRBV12-4 and TRBJ1-5, with D possibly being TRBD1 (5 bases). This CDR3 region has 14 residues. V lost 7 bases to trimming and J lost 6 bases, with 16 bases between them.

The sample holds a few counts of this clonotype. The CDR3 spells CAAKDGVYSNQPQHF. In DNA, the CDR3 is TGTGCGGCAAAAGACGGGGTTTATAGCAATCAGCCCCAGCATTTT. V usage is TRBV28 and J usage is TRBJ1-5, with D hard to call. The length of the CDR3 is 15 residues. Looked up from germline, CDR1 is MDHEN and CDR2 is SYDVKM.

This clonotype appeared a few times. The chain has TRBV28 and TRBJ2-5; 9 bases match TRBD2. J was trimmed by 2 bases and V by 8 bases; bases with no gene match: 12. CDR3 length: 16 residues. Germline V gives CDR1 MDHEN, CDR2 SYDVKM. This CDR3 reads CASGSLTSGGQETQYF. CDR3 in DNA: TGTGCCAGCGGATCTCTAACCAGCGGGGGGCAAGAGACCCAGTACTTC.

This clonotype showed up just a few times. The V gene is TRBV5-1, the J gene TRBJ2-1; 10 bases agree with TRBD1. Trimming at V came to 4 bases and at J to 5 bases, leaving 6 bases not matched to a gene. The CDR3 sequence is 15 residues long. CDR1 is SGHRS, CDR2 YFSETQ, per germline. CDR3 nucleotide sequence: TGCGCCAGCAGCCTTAGACAGGGGGCCAACAATGAGCAGTTCTTC. Protein product: CASSLRQGANNEQFF.

This clonotype appeared many times. The V gene is TRBV29-1, the J gene TRBJ2-3; D is perhaps TRBD1 (8 bases). V was clipped by 7 bases and J by 3 bases, with 14 bases between them. This CDR3 region has 13 residues. CDR1 and CDR2 from the germline V gene are SQVTM and ANQGSEA. This CDR3 reads CSGGGQATDTQYF. CDR3 DNA: TGCAGCGGGGGGGGACAGGCGACAGATACGCAGTATTTT.